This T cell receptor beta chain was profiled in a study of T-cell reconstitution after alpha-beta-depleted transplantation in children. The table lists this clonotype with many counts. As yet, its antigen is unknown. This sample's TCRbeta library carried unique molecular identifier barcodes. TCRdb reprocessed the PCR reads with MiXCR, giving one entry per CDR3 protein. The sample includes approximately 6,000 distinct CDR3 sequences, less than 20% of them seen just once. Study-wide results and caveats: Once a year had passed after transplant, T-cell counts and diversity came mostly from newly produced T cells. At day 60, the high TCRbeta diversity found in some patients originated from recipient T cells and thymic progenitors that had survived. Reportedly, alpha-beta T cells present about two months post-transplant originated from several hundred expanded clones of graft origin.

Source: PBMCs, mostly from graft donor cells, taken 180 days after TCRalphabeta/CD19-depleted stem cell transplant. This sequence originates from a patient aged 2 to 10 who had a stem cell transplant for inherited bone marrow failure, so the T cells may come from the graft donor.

The CDR3 bases are TGCAGTGCAGGAGGGACTAGCGGGAGAGGGTGGGGGGCCAACGTCCTGACTTTC. This sequence encodes CSAGGTSGRGWGANVLTF. The chain has TRBV20-1 and TRBJ2-6; 14 nucleotides agree with TRBD2. CDR1 DFQATT and CDR2 SNEGSKA come from the germline V gene (reference sequence). J gave up 4 bases and V 6 bases, and 11 bases lay outside the gene matches. The CDR3 totals 18 residues.